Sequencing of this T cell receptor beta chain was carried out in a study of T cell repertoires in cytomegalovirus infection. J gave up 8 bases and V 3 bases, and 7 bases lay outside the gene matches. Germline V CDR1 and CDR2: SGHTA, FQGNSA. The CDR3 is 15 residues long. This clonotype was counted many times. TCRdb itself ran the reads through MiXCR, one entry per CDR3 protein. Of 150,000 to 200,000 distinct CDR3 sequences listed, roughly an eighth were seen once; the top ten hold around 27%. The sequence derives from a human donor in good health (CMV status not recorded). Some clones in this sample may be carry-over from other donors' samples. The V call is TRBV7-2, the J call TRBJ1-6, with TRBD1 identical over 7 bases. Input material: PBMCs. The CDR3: CASSFRQGRDSPLHF. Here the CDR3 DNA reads TGTGCCAGCAGCTTCCGACAGGGTAGGGATTCACCCCTCCACTTT.